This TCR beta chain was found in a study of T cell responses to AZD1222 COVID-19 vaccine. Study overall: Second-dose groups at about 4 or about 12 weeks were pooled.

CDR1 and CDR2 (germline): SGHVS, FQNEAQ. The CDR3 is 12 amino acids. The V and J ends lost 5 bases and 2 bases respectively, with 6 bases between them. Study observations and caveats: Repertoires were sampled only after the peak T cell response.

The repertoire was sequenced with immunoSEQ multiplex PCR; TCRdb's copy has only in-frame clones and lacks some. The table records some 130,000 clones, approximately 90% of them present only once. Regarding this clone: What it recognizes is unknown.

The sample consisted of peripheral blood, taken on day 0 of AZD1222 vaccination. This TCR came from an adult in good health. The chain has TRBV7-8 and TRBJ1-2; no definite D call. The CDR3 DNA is TGTGCCAGCAGCCAAGTGAACTATGGCTACACCTTC. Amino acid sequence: CASSQVNYGYTF. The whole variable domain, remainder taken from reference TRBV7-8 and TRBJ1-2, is GAGVSQSPRYKVAKRGQDVALRCDPISGHVSLFWYQQALGQGPEFLTYFQNEAQLDKSGLPSDRFFAERPEGSVSTLKIQRTQQEDSAVYLCASSQVNYGYTFGSGTRLTVV.